The 19 T cell receptor beta chains reported below all come from one sample, sequenced in a study of T cell responses to AZD1222 COVID-19 vaccine. Repertoires were generated with immunoSEQ multiplex PCR, while TCRdb's copy carries only in-frame clones and drops some. The repertoire holds about 160,000 clones, with approximately 90% as singletons. Sequencing was performed on peripheral blood, taken 28 days after the second AZD1222 dose. Source of these receptors: an adult who received the AZD1222 COVID-19 vaccine.

The genes are TRBV29-1 and TRBJ1-1; TRBD1 matches at 8 bases. The CDR3 runs to 13 residues. The J segment lost 1 base and the V segment lost 7 bases, leaving 5 bases of the junction unmatched. The germline V gene has CDR1 SQVTM and CDR2 ANQGSEA. CDR3 in amino acids: CSGTGTGNTEAFF. DNA for the CDR3: TGCAGCGGTACCGGGACAGGGAACACTGAAGCTTTCTTT.

The chain carries TRBV30 and TRBJ1-2; no reliable D call. Germline V gene lookup returns CDR1 GTSNPN and CDR2 SVGIG (reference sequence). The CDR3 consists of 12 residues. V lost 5 bases, J lost 7 bases, and 14 bases lay in between. CDR3 coding DNA: TGTGCCTGGGGGAGATTGTCGAGTGGCTACACCTTC. Translating it yields CAWGRLSSGYTF.

Turning to this clone: This sample also contains other DNA sequences that code for the same CDR3. The V and J genes are TRBV9 and TRBJ2-7, with D maybe TRBD2 (5 bases). Trimming took off 2 bases at V and 0 bases at J, with 9 bases between the two ends. Germline V gives CDR1 SGDLS, CDR2 YYNGEE. The CDR3 has 14 residues. CDR3: CASSVGISSYEQYF. CDR3 DNA sequence: TGTGCCAGCAGCGTCGGGATCAGCTCCTACGAGCAGTACTTC. Supplemented by reference TRBV9 and TRBJ2-7, the full variable domain reads DSGVTQTPKHLITATGQRVTLRCSPRSGDLSVYWYQQSLDQGLQFLIQYYNGEERAKGNILERFSAQQFPDLHSELNLSSLELGDSALYFCASSVGISSYEQYFGPGTRLTVT.

The genes are TRBV12-3 or TRBV12-4 and TRBJ1-6, with no clear D. This CDR3 has 13 residues. V lost 7 bases, J lost 6 bases, and 10 bases lay in between. The chain's CDR3 is CASTLTPNSPLHF. CDR3 sequence (DNA): TGTGCCAGCACCCTGACACCTAATTCACCCCTCCACTTT.

The V call is TRBV29-1, the J call TRBJ1-5; D possibly corresponds to TRBD1 (6 bases). There are 12 residues in the CDR3. Looked up from germline, CDR1 is SQVTM and CDR2 is ANQGSEA. The germline V and J ends were trimmed by 5 bases and 3 bases, with 8 bases remaining between them. CDR3 in amino acids: CSVTGPNQPQHF. For the CDR3, the DNA is TGCAGCGTTACAGGGCCCAATCAGCCCCAGCATTTT.

This clone is a singleton in its sample. The V and J genes are TRBV7-9 and TRBJ1-2; 7 bases map to TRBD1. V dropped 5 bases and J dropped 4; count of bases not matched to a gene: 7. CDR3 length: 14 residues. Germline-derived CDR1 and CDR2 are SEHNR and FQNEAQ (reference sequence). The CDR3 sequence is CASSETGTAYGYTF. The CDR3 region has the DNA TGTGCCAGCAGCGAAACCGGGACAGCCTATGGCTACACCTTC.

The chain employs TRBV10-3 and TRBJ1-5, with D perhaps TRBD1 (5 bases). Per germline, CDR1 ENHRY and CDR2 SYGVKD. This CDR3 has 12 amino acids. Trimming removed 9 bases from V and 3 bases from J, with 9 bases in between. The CDR3 DNA sequence: TGTGCCATAGGGGCCCCCAATCAGCCCCAGCATTTT. Translated, it gives CAIGAPNQPQHF.

This clone was counted only a few times. J is TRBJ1-4 and V is TRBV10-3; D unresolved. V was pared by 2 bases and J by 6 bases, with 10 bases between. Germline CDR1 is ENHRY and CDR2 is SYGVKD. The CDR3 is made up of 14 amino acids. Written as DNA, the CDR3 is TGTGCCATCAGTGAGACGGCGTCGGATGAAAAACTGTTTTTT. Its protein product is CAISETASDEKLFF.

The chain is built from TRBV6-6 and TRBJ1-3; D is ambiguous. CDR3 length: 14 amino acids. V shed 7 bases and J shed 0 bases, with 10 bases lying between them. Germline assignment: CDR1 MNHNY and CDR2 SVGAGI (reference sequence). The CDR3 region has the DNA TGTGCCAGCACCCACCGGAGCTCTGGAAACACCATATATTTT. This encodes CASTHRSSGNTIYF.

V gene TRBV5-1 combines with J gene TRBJ2-3; a possible D gene is TRBD2 (5 bases). Germline lookup yields CDR1 SGHRS and CDR2 YFSETQ. The CDR3 extends over 13 amino acids. Trimming stripped 4 bases from V and 6 bases from J, with 12 bases between. CDR3 nucleotide sequence: TGCGCCAGCAGCCTTCGGGGTATCGATACGCAGTATTTT. Its protein is CASSLRGIDTQYF.

The chain is built from TRBV7-3 and TRBJ1-1; D call uncertain. CDR3 length: 15 residues. The V end was cut by 4 bases, the J end by 1 base, with 13 bases between. CDR1 and CDR2 (germline): SGHTA, FQGTGA. The DNA for the CDR3 is TGTGCCAGCAGCTCGGGCGGGTCGAGGAACACTGAAGCTTTCTTT. It is translated as CASSSGGSRNTEAFF.

The V gene is TRBV16, the J gene TRBJ1-2; the D is unclear. Trimming left V 2 bases short and J 7 bases short, with 5 bases between. Germline V gene data show CDR1 as KGHSY and CDR2 as FQNENV. This CDR3 comprises 11 residues. Here the CDR3 reads CASSQRLGYTF. The CDR3 DNA reads as TGTGCCAGCAGCCAACGGCTTGGCTACACCTTC.

The rearrangement joins TRBV7-2 to TRBJ2-7; either TRBD1 or TRBD2 may supply D (5 bases each). The CDR3 sequence is 15 residues long. Trimming removed 2 bases at V and 1 base at J, with 12 bases between. Germline-derived CDR1 and CDR2 are SGHTA and FQGNSA. The chain's CDR3 is CASSLTVGGSYEQYF. The CDR3 region has the DNA TGTGCCAGCAGCTTAACAGTTGGGGGTTCCTACGAGCAGTACTTC.

This clone was seen a few times. The chain uses TRBV4-3 and TRBJ1-1; weak D call: TRBD1 (5 bases). Looked up from germline, CDR1 is LGHNA and CDR2 is YSLEER. Trimming stripped 0 bases from V and 8 bases from J, with 10 bases between. The CDR3 runs to 13 residues. CDR3 loop: CASSQDWAGEAFF. Here the CDR3 DNA reads TGCGCCAGCAGCCAAGATTGGGCAGGGGAAGCTTTCTTT.

DNA of the CDR3: TGTGCCTGGAGTTTGACCCCGAGGGGCTATGGCTACACCTTC. Translated: CAWSLTPRGYGYTF. The V call is TRBV30, the J call TRBJ1-2; maybe TRBD1 (5 bases). The length of the CDR3 is 14 residues. Germline V lookup: CDR1 GTSNPN, CDR2 SVGIG (reference sequence). Trimming stripped 2 bases from V and 4 bases from J, with 14 bases between.

This clone was picked up a small number of times. The CDR3 sequence: CASSLVIGTGGYGYTF. CDR3 nucleotides: TGCGCCAGCAGCTTGGTTATCGGGACAGGGGGCTATGGCTACACCTTC. The chain recombines TRBV5-1 with TRBJ1-2; 11 bases are shared with TRBD1. The trim removed 0 bases at V and 4 bases at J, leaving 5 bases unmatched. The germline V gene has CDR1 SGHRS and CDR2 YFSETQ. The CDR3 loop spans 16 amino acids.

The DNA for the CDR3 is TGTGCCAGCAGCCGGCACTCGGAGGGCTATGGCTACACCTTC. Translated: CASSRHSEGYGYTF. The chain combines TRBV3-1 (or the pseudogene TRBV3-2) with TRBJ1-2; unclear D gene. Deletions cut 4 bases from V and 4 bases from J, with 13 bases between. This CDR3 is 14 amino acids long. Germline V gene data show CDR1 as LGHDT and CDR2 as YNNKEL (reference sequence).

This sequence joins TRBV5-4 and TRBJ1-2; 7 nucleotides line up with TRBD1. Germline trimming cut 2 bases from V and 8 bases from J; bases unmatched to any gene: 9. This CDR3 is 14 amino acids long. The germline gives CDR1 SGHNT, CDR2 YYREEE (reference sequence). This CDR3 reads CASSFDRAMGGYTF. The CDR3 DNA is TGTGCCAGCAGCTTCGACAGGGCGATGGGCGGCTACACCTTC.

This clone was counted a few times. The chain's CDR3 is CAWSGGGMQFF. CDR3 DNA: TGTGCCTGGAGTGGCGGGGGTATGCAGTTCTTC. The chain links TRBV30 to TRBJ2-1; 7 nucleotides match TRBD2. Germline loops: CDR1 GTSNPN, CDR2 SVGIG (reference sequence). The length of the CDR3 is 11 residues. Losses at the gene ends were 1 base for V and 12 bases for J; bases not matched to a gene: 3. Based on the CDR3 plus reference TRBV30 and TRBJ2-1, the full variable domain is SQTIHQWPATLVQPVGSPLSLECTVEGTSNPNLYWYRQAAGRGLQLLFYSVGIGQISSEVPQNLSASRPQDRQFILSSKKLLLSDSGFYLCAWSGGGMQFFGPGTRLTVL.